A single sample is the source of the 25 T cell receptor beta chains below, sequenced in a study of blood T cell repertoires in COVID-19. The table came from immunoSEQ multiplex PCR; TCRdb's copy has only in-frame clones and leaves some out. The sample consists of around 72,000 clones, 82% of them appearing once. The specimen sequenced was peripheral blood. The receptors were sampled from a human donor in a cohort sampled during active COVID-19.

This clone turned up a few times. The chain couples TRBV4-2 to TRBJ2-1; 10 nucleotides match TRBD2. Trimming cost V 3 bases and J 8 bases; bases outside gene matches: 16. Germline V CDR1 and CDR2: LGHNA, YNFKEQ. This CDR3 region has 18 residues. CDR3 DNA sequence: TGTGCCAGCAGCCAGGATTCCCCTCTAGCGGGGGCCGGGGATGAGCAGTTCTTC. Its translation: CASSQDSPLAGAGDEQFF.

J is TRBJ1-1 and V is TRBV7-9; unclear D gene. Trimming removed 0 bases from V and 1 base from J, with 3 bases in between. The CDR3 covers 13 residues. The germline gives CDR1 SEHNR, CDR2 FQNEAQ (reference sequence). The CDR3 here is CASSLAANTEAFF. CDR3 DNA sequence: TGTGCCAGCAGCTTAGCAGCGAACACTGAAGCTTTCTTT.

This clone was picked up one time. The chain combines TRBV29-1 with TRBJ2-5, with unresolved D. The CDR3 length is 14 residues. In germline, CDR1 is SQVTM, CDR2 ANQGSEA. With 6 bases removed from V and 1 base from J, the gap between germline ends came to 15 bases. This CDR3 reads CSVRLSTGQETQYF. DNA for the CDR3: TGCAGCGTGAGGTTATCGACGGGCCAAGAGACCCAGTACTTC. Variable domain in full (rest from reference TRBV29-1 and TRBJ2-5): SAVISQKPSRDICQRGTSLTIQCQVDSQVTMMFWYRQQPGQSLTLIATANQGSEATYESGFVIDKFPISRPNLTFSTLTVSNMSPEDSSIYLCSVRLSTGQETQYFGPGTRLLVL.

This clone was picked up one time. The chain combines TRBV18 with TRBJ2-7; D is possibly TRBD2 (6 bases). Germline assignment: CDR1 KGHSH and CDR2 LQKENI. V was shortened by 5 bases and J by 5 bases, with 13 bases between the two germline ends. The CDR3 loop spans 13 amino acids. The CDR3 DNA is TGTGCCAGCTCAACCGGGACTGGAAACGAGCAGTACTTC. This encodes CASSTGTGNEQYF.

Of note for this clone: Distinct nucleotide sequences in the sample also encode this CDR3. The chain recombines TRBV6-5 with TRBJ2-7; D is possibly TRBD1 (6 bases). Germline V lookup: CDR1 MNHEY, CDR2 SVGAGI. CDR3 size: 14 residues. V lost 1 base, J lost 4 bases, and 11 bases lay in between. The CDR3 region is CASSYLQGEYEQYF. The DNA for the CDR3 is TGTGCCAGCAGTTACTTACAGGGAGAGTACGAGCAGTACTTC.

The chain links TRBV12-2 to TRBJ1-1. TRBV12-2 is marked as a pseudogene. The CDR3 covers 11 residues. CDR3 nucleotides: TGTGCAAGTCGACTAGATAGTGAAGCTTTCTTT. Translation: CASRLDSEAFF.

The V call is TRBV5-1, the J call TRBJ2-7; no clear D gene. V lost 0 bases and J 0 bases, leaving 7 bases between the germline ends. Germline V gives CDR1 SGHRS, CDR2 YFSETQ. CDR3 length: 14 residues. The CDR3 bases are TGCGCCAGCAGCTTGGGGGCCACCTCCTACGAGCAGTACTTC. Amino acids: CASSLGATSYEQYF.

This sequence joins TRBV25-1 and TRBJ1-6; 7 positions agree with TRBD1. The trim removed 1 base at V and 4 bases at J, leaving 4 bases unmatched. This CDR3 spans 16 amino acids. CDR1 and CDR2 (germline): MGHDK, SYGVNS. CDR3 protein: CASSEFATGYNSPLHF. CDR3 bases: TGTGCCAGCAGTGAATTCGCGACAGGGTATAATTCACCCCTCCACTTT.

This chain connects TRBV5-1 to TRBJ2-7; 8 bases agree with TRBD1. Germline V gene sequence: CDR1 SGHRS, CDR2 YFSETQ. V lost 4 bases, J lost 5 bases, and 8 bases stayed unmatched. The CDR3 runs 14 residues. For the CDR3, the DNA is TGCGCCAGCAGCAAAGGACAGGGTTTTGACGAGCAGTACTTC. Amino acids: CASSKGQGFDEQYF.

The chain is built from TRBV5-8 and TRBJ1-4; 8 bases line up with TRBD1. Germline V gives CDR1 SGHTS, CDR2 YDEGEE. The CDR3 spans 17 residues. V was clipped by 4 bases and J by 8 bases; unmatched bases: 16. The CDR3 reads CASSASGQVRVGEKLFF. The CDR3 DNA follows: TGTGCCAGCAGCGCCTCGGGACAGGTCCGCGTGGGGGAAAAACTGTTTTTT.

The chain couples TRBV7-2 to TRBJ2-7; TRBD2 aligns across 10 bases. Germline CDR1 and CDR2: SGHTA and FQGNSA. The trim removed 5 bases at V and 2 bases at J, leaving 6 bases unmatched. The length of the CDR3 is 15 residues. The CDR3 nucleotides read TGTGCCAGCAGCCAAAGGACTAGCGGCCCCTACGAGCAGTACTTC. It translates to CASSQRTSGPYEQYF.

This sequence joins TRBV19 and TRBJ1-2; 7 bases are shared with TRBD1. CDR1 and CDR2 from the germline V gene are LNHDA and SQIVND (reference sequence). Trimming at V came to 5 bases and at J to 5 bases, leaving 5 bases not matched to a gene. CDR3 length equals 13 residues. The CDR3 is CASSPGTVYGYTF. The CDR3 region has the DNA TGTGCCAGTAGTCCGGGGACAGTTTATGGCTACACCTTC.

V usage is TRBV5-1 and J usage is TRBJ1-1, with a tentative D call TRBD1 (5 bases). The CDR3 loop spans 15 amino acids. Germline V CDR1 and CDR2: SGHRS, YFSETQ. Trimming left V 7 bases short and J 0 bases short, with 16 bases between. As DNA, the CDR3 is TGCGCCAGCTCTGGGGAGGCAGGGATGAACACTGAAGCTTTCTTT. Its protein product is CASSGEAGMNTEAFF.

This clone was observed a single time. The V gene is TRBV28, the J gene TRBJ1-6; D is unresolved. The CDR3 is made up of 16 amino acids. Per germline, CDR1 MDHEN and CDR2 SYDVKM. V was trimmed by 3 bases and J by 7 bases, leaving 16 bases between them. The DNA for the CDR3 is TGTGCCAGCAGTTTGGTCCCTCCGGGTGGGAATTCACCCCTCCACTTT. As protein: CASSLVPPGGNSPLHF.

CDR3 sequence (DNA): TGCAGCGTTCTCGTCGCTTTGGCGCCTTCAGGGAAAACCTACGAGCAGTACTTC. As protein: CSVLVALAPSGKTYEQYF. The chain combines TRBV29-1 with TRBJ2-7; D perhaps matches TRBD1 (5 bases). V was trimmed by 5 bases and J by 2 bases, leaving 28 bases between them. The CDR3 is 18 amino acids. Per germline, CDR1 SQVTM and CDR2 ANQGSEA.

In nucleotides, the CDR3 is TGCGCCAGCAGCCAACCCCAGGGAACCCAGTACTTC. It specifies CASSQPQGTQYF. The chain carries TRBV4-1 and TRBJ2-5, with D possibly TRBD1 on 5 matching bases. The CDR3 is 12 amino acids. V lost 2 bases and J 8 bases, leaving 9 bases between the germline ends. Germline lookup yields CDR1 MGHRA and CDR2 YSYEKL.

The V call is TRBV6-5, the J call TRBJ1-5, with D hard to call. The CDR3 has 13 amino acids. CDR1 is MNHEY and CDR2 is SVGAGI in the germline V gene. V dropped 5 bases and J dropped 3 bases, with 8 bases sitting between them. The CDR3 DNA is TGTGCCAGCAGTCCTAATTTCAATCAGCCCCAGCATTTT. It translates to CASSPNFNQPQHF.

The J gene is TRBJ1-5, the V gene TRBV30; D may be TRBD1 (5 bases). With 2 bases removed from V and 7 bases from J, the gap between germline ends came to 18 bases. Germline V gene sequence: CDR1 GTSNPN, CDR2 SVGIG (reference sequence). There are 15 residues in the CDR3. CDR3 sequence: CAWSPKGPGRQPQHF. CDR3 bases: TGTGCCTGGAGTCCTAAGGGGCCAGGTCGACAGCCCCAGCATTTT. The full variable domain, rest sourced from reference TRBV30 and TRBJ1-5, is SQTIHQWPATLVQPVGSPLSLECTVEGTSNPNLYWYRQAAGRGLQLLFYSVGIGQISSEVPQNLSASRPQDRQFILSSKKLLLSDSGFYLCAWSPKGPGRQPQHFGDGTRLSIL.

V and J are TRBV7-2 and TRBJ2-2, with 7 bases matching TRBD1. Germline CDR1 and CDR2: SGHTA and FQGNSA. Trimming removed 0 bases from V and 3 bases from J; junction bases left unmatched: 1. This CDR3 contains 15 residues. CDR3 residues: CASSLAQGDTGELFF. The DNA of the CDR3 is TGTGCCAGCAGCTTAGCCCAGGGGGACACCGGGGAGCTGTTTTTT.

The chain links TRBV2 to TRBJ2-1; D might be TRBD2 (5 bases). This CDR3 has 11 residues. V lost 6 bases and J 6 bases, leaving 6 bases between the germline ends. Germline CDR1 reads SNHLY; CDR2 reads FYNNEI. The CDR3 reads CASREGNEQFF. CDR3 bases: TGTGCCAGCAGAGAGGGCAATGAGCAGTTCTTC. Together with reference TRBV2 and TRBJ2-1, the CDR3 gives the full variable domain: EPEVTQTPSHQVTQMGQEVILRCVPISNHLYFYWYRQILGQKVEFLVSFYNNEISEKSEIFDDQFSVERPDGSNFTLKIRSTKLEDSAMYFCASREGNEQFFGPGTRLTVL.

This rearrangement joins TRBV7-9 to TRBJ1-2; D might be TRBD1 (5 bases). Trimming pared 7 bases from V and 0 bases from J, leaving 15 bases between. Germline V CDR1 and CDR2: SEHNR, FQNEAQ (reference sequence). The CDR3 runs to 15 residues. The CDR3 DNA reads TGTGCCAGCATCAAAACAGGACGTGCTAACTATGGCTACACCTTC. Its translation: CASIKTGRANYGYTF.

The chain has TRBV7-2 and TRBJ1-2; D unclear. The CDR3 contains 12 residues. V shed 1 base and J shed 4 bases, with 4 bases lying between them. CDR1 and CDR2 from the germline V gene are SGHTA and FQGNSA. CDR3 in DNA: TGTGCCAGCAGCTTAGACAGCTATGGCTACACCTTC. It is translated as CASSLDSYGYTF.

The rearrangement links TRBV11-2 to TRBJ2-7; possible D gene TRBD1, 5 bases. The CDR3 is 16 residues long. The V end lost 6 bases, the J end lost 2 bases, and 20 bases lay between the germline ends. The germline gives CDR1 SGHAT, CDR2 FQNNGV. The chain's CDR3 is CASSLKAGYQTYEQYF. In DNA, the CDR3 is TGTGCCAGCAGTTTAAAAGCAGGGTATCAAACCTACGAGCAGTACTTC.

The genes are TRBV29-1 and TRBJ1-1, with D unresolved. Germline V gene lookup returns CDR1 SQVTM and CDR2 ANQGSEA. V shed 7 bases and J shed 2 bases, with 8 bases lying between them. The CDR3 extends over 11 amino acids. The CDR3 sequence: CSGESNTEAFF. In nucleotides, the CDR3 is TGCAGCGGGGAGAGCAACACTGAAGCTTTCTTT.

This clone was seen a few times. The V call is TRBV11-2, the J call TRBJ1-6; no reliable D call. V lost 5 bases, J lost 9 bases, and 14 bases lay in between. Germline CDR1 and CDR2: SGHAT and FQNNGV. This CDR3 comprises 14 residues. The CDR3 region has the DNA TGTGCCAGCAGCCTCCCCACCCAGTTTTCACCCCTCCACTTT. Translated, it gives CASSLPTQFSPLHF.